The next 8 T cell receptor beta chains were all read from a single sample in a study of Graves' ophthalmopathy and Graves' hyperthyroidism. Beta-chain TCR CDR3 regions were amplified from RNA transcripts. Second-round multiplex PCR followed a first-round RT-PCR using HTBI primers. TCRdb reprocessed the multiplex PCR reads with MiXCR, giving one entry per CDR3 protein. The sample has roughly 400,000 distinct CDR3 sequences; 15% are singletons. Sequenced sample: peripheral blood. Receptor source: a woman between 18 and 30 years old with stable Graves' hyperthyroidism.

This clonotype was seen many times. The chain employs TRBV7-8 and TRBJ1-1; D call uncertain. CDR3 length equals 15 residues. CDR1 is SGHVS and CDR2 is FQNEAQ in the germline V gene. Trimming stripped 3 bases from V and 4 bases from J, with 15 bases between. CDR3 coding DNA: TGTGCCAGCAGCTTCGAGGCCTCCAAGGGCACTGAAGCTTTCTTT. It yields the protein CASSFEASKGTEAFF.

This clonotype showed up many times. The genes are TRBV2 and TRBJ1-1; D perhaps matches TRBD1 (6 bases). This CDR3 comprises 16 residues. CDR1 SNHLY and CDR2 FYNNEI come from the germline V gene. The V and J ends lost 0 bases and 3 bases respectively, with 14 bases between them. CDR3 in amino acids: CASSEASGGWDTEAFF. The CDR3 DNA reads as TGTGCCAGCAGTGAAGCTTCGGGGGGCTGGGACACTGAAGCTTTCTTT.

This clonotype was picked up a small number of times. The V and J genes are TRBV2 and TRBJ2-1, with no clear D. This CDR3 is 14 amino acids long. From germline, CDR1 is SNHLY and CDR2 FYNNEI. Trimming pared 6 bases from V and 0 bases from J, leaving 9 bases between. DNA for the CDR3: TGTGCCAGCAGAGGCGGAGACTCCTACAATGAGCAGTTCTTC. Amino acids: CASRGGDSYNEQFF.

This clonotype was counted many times. The V gene is TRBV12-3 or TRBV12-4, the J gene TRBJ1-2; TRBD1 agrees at 8 bases. The CDR3 is 18 amino acids. V was pared by 1 base and J by 4 bases, with 14 bases of the junction left unmatched. DNA of the CDR3: TGTGCCAGCAGTTTAGGAGTGAGGGCAGGGGGCTTCGGCTATGGCTACACCTTC. Translation gives CASSLGVRAGGFGYGYTF.

This clonotype was seen ten or more times. This sequence joins TRBV12-3 or TRBV12-4 and TRBJ1-2; 7 positions agree with TRBD1. There are 13 residues in the CDR3. The V and J ends lost 8 bases and 4 bases, in that order; junction bases with no gene match: 7. CDR3 coding DNA: TGTGCCAGCGACAGGGCCACAATCTATGGCTACACCTTC. Amino acids: CASDRATIYGYTF.

This clonotype has at least ten counts. This chain links TRBV6-5 with TRBJ2-7; no clear D. Germline CDR1 MNHEY, CDR2 SVGAGI. CDR3 length equals 13 residues. The ends were cut back, 2 bases at V and 7 bases at J, with 12 bases in the middle. CDR3 region: CASSYTAGPEQYF. DNA for the CDR3: TGTGCCAGCAGTTACACGGCCGGGCCAGAGCAGTACTTC.

This clonotype has more than one count but fewer than ten. One base away lies a much larger clone, so this may be a sequencing read error. This rearrangement joins TRBV29-1 to TRBJ1-1; D call uncertain. The CDR3 extends over 12 amino acids. CDR1 and CDR2 (germline): SQVTM, ANQGSEA. The CDR3 reads CSVEVGPAEACF. In DNA form, the CDR3 reads TGCAGCGTTGAAGTAGGGCCGGCTGAAGCTTGCTTT.

The J gene is TRBJ2-2, the V gene TRBV5-1; TRBD1 matches 10 bases. This CDR3 has 16 amino acids. Germline lookup yields CDR1 SGHRS and CDR2 YFSETQ. V gave up 3 bases and J gave up 2 bases; unmatched junction bases: 4. The DNA of the CDR3 is TGCGCCAGCAGCTCAGACAGGGGGCTAAACACCGGGGAGCTGTTTTTT. This translates into CASSSDRGLNTGELFF.